These 9 T cell receptor beta chains were all obtained from the same sample, sequenced in a study of blood T cell repertoires in COVID-19. The table came from immunoSEQ multiplex PCR; TCRdb's copy has only in-frame clones and leaves some out. Here the sample spans 150,000 to 200,000 clones, about 88% being singletons. Sequenced material: peripheral blood. The receptors originated from a woman aged 45-65 years with COVID-19, enrolled during active disease.

About this clone itself: Other DNA sequences in the sample encode the same CDR3. CDR3 sequence reads: CASSQGGTGGYEQYF. The CDR3 DNA reads as TGTGCCAGCAGCCAAGGAGGGACAGGGGGCTACGAGCAGTACTTC. The chain links TRBV3-1 (or the pseudogene TRBV3-2) to TRBJ2-7; TRBD1 agrees at 11 bases. V was pared by 1 base and J by 3 bases, with 2 bases of the junction left unmatched. The CDR3 extends over 15 amino acids. Germline lookup yields CDR1 LGHDT and CDR2 YNNKEL (reference sequence).

The count of this clone is one. This chain uses TRBV5-1 with TRBJ2-7; D not certain. Germline CDR1 reads SGHRS; CDR2 reads YFSETQ. The CDR3 is 16 amino acids. V gave up 0 bases and J gave up 7 bases, with 20 bases separating them. Written as DNA, the CDR3 is TGCGCCAGCAGCTTGGCCGGTGATTCCTCAATTGTGGAGCAGTACTTC. It codes for CASSLAGDSSIVEQYF.

This clone was seen a few times. The gene calls are TRBV28 and TRBJ1-4; 10 nucleotides match TRBD1. Trimming at V came to 3 bases and at J to 7 bases, leaving 5 bases not matched to a gene. Germline-derived CDR1 and CDR2 are MDHEN and SYDVKM. The CDR3 sequence is 15 residues long. DNA of the CDR3: TGTGCCAGCAGTTTTCGACAGGGGGCGTTTGAAAAACTGTTTTTT. Translation: CASSFRQGAFEKLFF.

This chain connects TRBV19 to TRBJ2-5; D may be TRBD1 (6 bases). The CDR3 covers 14 residues. The ends were cut back, 5 bases at V and 1 base at J, with 11 bases in the middle. Germline CDR1 is LNHDA and CDR2 is SQIVND (reference sequence). The CDR3 DNA follows: TGTGCCAGTAGTGTCGGACAGTTCCAAGAGACCCAGTACTTC. The encoded protein is CASSVGQFQETQYF.

Worth noting for this clone: Distinct nucleotide sequences in the sample also encode this CDR3. The V gene is TRBV12-3 or TRBV12-4, the J gene TRBJ2-5, with no clear D. V was clipped by 2 bases and J by 3 bases, with 7 bases between them. The CDR3 is 13 residues long. CDR3: CASSLWQKETQYF. In DNA form, the CDR3 reads TGTGCCAGCAGTTTATGGCAGAAAGAGACCCAGTACTTC.

The rearrangement uses TRBV7-9 and TRBJ1-1; D may be TRBD1 (5 bases). Per the germline V gene, CDR1 is SEHNR and CDR2 is FQNEAQ (reference sequence). The CDR3 sequence is 12 residues long. Trimming took off 4 bases at V and 7 bases at J, with 10 bases between the two ends. CDR3 in DNA: TGTGCCAGCAGCTCCGGGAGGGGTGAAGCTTTCTTT. Its translation: CASSSGRGEAFF.

The chain is built from TRBV20-1 and TRBJ2-5; D unclear. The CDR3 length is 11 residues. The V end was cut by 3 bases, the J end by 5 bases, with 7 bases between. Germline loops: CDR1 DFQATT, CDR2 SNEGSKA (reference sequence). This CDR3 is CSASVPETQYF. CDR3 nucleotides: TGCAGTGCTAGTGTTCCGGAGACCCAGTACTTC.

The chain links TRBV4-3 to TRBJ2-1; the match to TRBD2 covers 14 bases. CDR1 is LGHNA and CDR2 is YSLEER in the germline V gene. Losses at the gene ends were 0 bases for V and 3 bases for J; bases not matched to a gene: 4. The CDR3 runs 18 residues. CDR3 region: CASSQDQGLAGGYNEQFF. CDR3 DNA: TGCGCCAGCAGCCAAGACCAAGGACTAGCGGGGGGCTACAATGAGCAGTTCTTC.

DNA for the CDR3: TGTGCCAGCAGCTTAGTCCCGGGAAGCACTGAAGCTTTCTTT. Amino acid sequence: CASSLVPGSTEAFF. J is TRBJ1-1 and V is TRBV7-9; D is undetermined. Per the germline V gene, CDR1 is SEHNR and CDR2 is FQNEAQ (reference sequence). The CDR3 sequence is 14 residues long. V lost 1 base, J lost 4 bases, and 10 bases lay in between.